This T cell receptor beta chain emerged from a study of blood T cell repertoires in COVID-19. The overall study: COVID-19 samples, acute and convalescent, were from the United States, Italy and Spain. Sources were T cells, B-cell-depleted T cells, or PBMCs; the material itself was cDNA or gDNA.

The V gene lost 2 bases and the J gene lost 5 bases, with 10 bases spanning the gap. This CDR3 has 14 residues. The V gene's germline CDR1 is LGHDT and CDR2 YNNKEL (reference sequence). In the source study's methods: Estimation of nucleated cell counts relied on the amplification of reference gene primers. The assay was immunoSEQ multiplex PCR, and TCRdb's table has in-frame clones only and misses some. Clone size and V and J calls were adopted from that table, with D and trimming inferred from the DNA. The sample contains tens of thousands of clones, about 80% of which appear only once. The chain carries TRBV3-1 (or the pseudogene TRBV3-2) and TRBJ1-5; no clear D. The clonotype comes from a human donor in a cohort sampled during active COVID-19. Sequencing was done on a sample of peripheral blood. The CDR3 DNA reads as TGTGCCAGCAGCCAACTGTATGGAGATCAGCCCCAGCATTTT. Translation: CASSQLYGDQPQHF.